Sequencing of this T cell receptor beta chain was carried out in a study of T cell repertoires in cytomegalovirus infection. Details on this clonotype: Its specificity is unknown.

Using its own MiXCR run on the reads, TCRdb lists one record per CDR3 protein. The sample shows some 560,000 distinct CDR3 sequences, roughly 43% of them seen only once. This TCR derives from a human donor in good health (CMV status not recorded). Some clones in this sample may be carry-over from other donors' samples. This specimen was cultured PBMCs, taken from culture after CMV antigen stimulation.

CDR3 loop: CSVEAGDRYEQYF. CDR3 nucleotide sequence: TGCAGCGTTGAGGCTGGGGATCGGTACGAGCAGTACTTC. The rearrangement joins TRBV29-1 to TRBJ2-7, with D uncertain. This CDR3 spans 13 amino acids. Trimming cost V 3 bases and J 4 bases, with 13 bases left between them. Looked up from germline, CDR1 is SQVTM and CDR2 is ANQGSEA.